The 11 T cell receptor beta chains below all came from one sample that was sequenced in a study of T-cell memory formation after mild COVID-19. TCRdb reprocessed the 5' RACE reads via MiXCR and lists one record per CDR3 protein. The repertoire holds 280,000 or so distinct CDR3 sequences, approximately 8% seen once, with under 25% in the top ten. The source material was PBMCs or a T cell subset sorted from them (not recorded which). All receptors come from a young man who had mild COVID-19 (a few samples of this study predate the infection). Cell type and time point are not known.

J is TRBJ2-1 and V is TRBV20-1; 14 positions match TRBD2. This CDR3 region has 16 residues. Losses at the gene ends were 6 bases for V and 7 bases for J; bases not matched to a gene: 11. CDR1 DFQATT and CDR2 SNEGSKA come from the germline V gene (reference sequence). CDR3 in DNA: TGCAGTGCCACGGGACTAGCGGGGGCGACACGGAATGAGCAGTTCTTC. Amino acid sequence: CSATGLAGATRNEQFF.

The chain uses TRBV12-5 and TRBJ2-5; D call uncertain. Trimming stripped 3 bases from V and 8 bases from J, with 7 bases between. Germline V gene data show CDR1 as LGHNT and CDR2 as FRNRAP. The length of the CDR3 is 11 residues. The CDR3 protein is CASGLARTQYF. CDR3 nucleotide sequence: TGTGCTAGTGGTTTAGCGCGTACCCAGTACTTC.

Here the CDR3 DNA reads TGTGCCAGCGCGGGGGACAGGGTCTACGAGCAGTACTTC. This translates into CASAGDRVYEQYF. J is TRBJ2-7 and V is TRBV12-3 or TRBV12-4; 9 nucleotides align to TRBD1. The CDR3 has 13 residues. Trimming at V came to 8 bases and at J to 3 bases, leaving 5 bases not matched to a gene.

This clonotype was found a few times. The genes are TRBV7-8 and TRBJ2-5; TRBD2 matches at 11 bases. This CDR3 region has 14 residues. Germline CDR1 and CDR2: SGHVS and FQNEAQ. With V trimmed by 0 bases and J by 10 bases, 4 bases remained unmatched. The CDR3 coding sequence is TGTGCCAGCAGCTTAGCGTCCACTAGCGGGGGCCAGTACTTC. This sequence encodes CASSLASTSGGQYF.

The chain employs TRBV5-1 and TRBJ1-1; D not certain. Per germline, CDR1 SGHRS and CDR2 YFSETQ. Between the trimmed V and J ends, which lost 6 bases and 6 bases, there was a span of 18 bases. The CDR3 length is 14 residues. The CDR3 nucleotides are TGCGCCAGCACCGCGGGGAGGGTACCCGCTGAAGCTTTCTTT. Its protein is CASTAGRVPAEAFF.

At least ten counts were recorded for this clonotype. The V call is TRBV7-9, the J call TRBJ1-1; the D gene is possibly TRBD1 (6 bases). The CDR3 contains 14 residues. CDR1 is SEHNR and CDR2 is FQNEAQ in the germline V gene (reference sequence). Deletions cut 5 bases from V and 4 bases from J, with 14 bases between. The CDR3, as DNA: TGTGCCAGCAGCCCACAGGGACCGATCACTGAAGCTTTCTTT. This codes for CASSPQGPITEAFF.

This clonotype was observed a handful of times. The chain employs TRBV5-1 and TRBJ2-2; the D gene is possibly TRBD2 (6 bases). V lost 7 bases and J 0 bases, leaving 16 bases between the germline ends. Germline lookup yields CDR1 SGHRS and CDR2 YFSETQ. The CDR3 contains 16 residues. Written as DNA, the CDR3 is TGCGCCAGCCTCCCCGCGGGGAGATCGAACACCGGGGAGCTGTTTTTT. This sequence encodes CASLPAGRSNTGELFF.

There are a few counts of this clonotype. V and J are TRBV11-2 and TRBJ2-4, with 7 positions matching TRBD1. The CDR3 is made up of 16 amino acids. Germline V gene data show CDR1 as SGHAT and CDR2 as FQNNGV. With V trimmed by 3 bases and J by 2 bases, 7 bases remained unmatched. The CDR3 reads CASSFDRVSTKNIQYF. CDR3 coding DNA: TGTGCCAGCAGCTTTGACAGGGTTTCGACCAAAAACATTCAGTACTTC.

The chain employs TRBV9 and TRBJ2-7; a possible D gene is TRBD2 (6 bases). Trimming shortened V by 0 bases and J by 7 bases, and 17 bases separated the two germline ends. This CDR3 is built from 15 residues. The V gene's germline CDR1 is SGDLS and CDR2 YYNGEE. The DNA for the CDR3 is TGTGCCAGCAGCGTAGAGGGACTGGGGAGTACGGAGCAGTACTTC. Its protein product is CASSVEGLGSTEQYF.

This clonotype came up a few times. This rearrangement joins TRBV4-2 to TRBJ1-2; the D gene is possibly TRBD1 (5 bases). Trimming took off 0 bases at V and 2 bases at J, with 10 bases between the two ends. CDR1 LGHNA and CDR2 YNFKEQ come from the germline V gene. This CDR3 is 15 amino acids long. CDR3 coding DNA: TGTGCCAGCAGCCAAGATAAGGGGTCAAACTATGGCTACACCTTC. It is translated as CASSQDKGSNYGYTF.

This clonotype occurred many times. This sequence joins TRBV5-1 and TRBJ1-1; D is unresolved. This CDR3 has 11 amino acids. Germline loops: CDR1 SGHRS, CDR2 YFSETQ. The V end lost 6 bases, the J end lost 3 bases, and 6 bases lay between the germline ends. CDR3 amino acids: CASIEDTEAFF. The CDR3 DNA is TGCGCCAGCATTGAGGACACTGAAGCTTTCTTT.